This T cell receptor (beta chain) was recorded in a study of cytomegalovirus exposure and HLA in healthy donors. About the study: Approximately 85 million unique TCRs from HLA-typed donors were held in an early data release. The study's findings and limits: Excluded were some V segments that proved indistinguishable, including TRBV6-2 and TRBV6-3.

With respect to this clone: Its antigen is unknown.

PCR used 60 Vbeta primers and 13 Jbeta primers. Using immunoSEQ multiplex PCR, the repertoire was profiled, and TCRdb retains in-frame clones only, with some absent. The top ten clones hold over 10% of a sample with 55,000 to 85,000 clones, roughly 70% of them seen once. Trimming left V 4 bases short and J 4 bases short, with 10 bases between. In germline, CDR1 is SGHDN, CDR2 FVKESK. CDR3 length: 13 amino acids. This sequence was found in a woman aged 40 to 55 in good health and CMV-seropositive. The rearrangement links TRBV14 to TRBJ2-5; tentative D call: TRBD2 (6 bases). Sequencing was carried out using PBMCs. DNA of the CDR3: TGTGCCAGCAGCCTCCGCGGGGCAGAGACCCAGTACTTC. Residues: CASSLRGAETQYF.